The rows below give T cell receptor beta chains drawn from one sample of a study of T-cell reconstitution after alpha-beta-depleted transplantation in children. Using its own MiXCR run on the PCR reads, TCRdb lists one record per CDR3 protein. The table shows a few hundred thousand distinct CDR3 sequences, with about 9.3% occurring only once. Sample: PBMCs from the stem cell graft donor, taken from the stem cell graft. These receptors came from a human donor who donated a stem cell graft to a child with acute lymphoblastic leukemia. Each CDR3 is given with its conserved first and last residue. A D gene is named only where the DNA matches it firmly. Size values are once, few and many counts, or a class for expanded clones, and some rows have none.

.,TRBV4-3,TRBJ1-1,.,TGCGCCAGCAGCCAAGATGATAAAGGATGGGACACTGAAGCTTTCTTT,CASSQDDKGWDTEAFF
.,TRBV6-5,TRBJ2-7,.,TGTGCCAGCAGCTCCGCCGGGACTTCGCAGTACTTC,CASSSAGTSQYF
TRBD1,TRBV12-5,TRBJ2-2,.,TGTGCTAGTGGTTTGTGGAATTACATAGGGACAGGGTTTCACACCGGGGAGCTGTTTTTT,CASGLWNYIGTGFHTGELFF
.,TRBV7-8,TRBJ2-3,few,TGTGCCAGCAGCTCGCCGCGTTTCGACACAGATACGCAGTATTTT,CASSSPRFDTDTQYF
TRBD2,TRBV6-1,TRBJ2-5,.,TGTGCCAGCAGCGAAGCGGGGGCGGAAGAGACCCAGTACTTC,CASSEAGAEETQYF
.,TRBV4-2,TRBJ1-5,many,TGTGCCAGCAGCCAGGATATCAAGTCTAATCAGCCCCAGCATTTT,CASSQDIKSNQPQHF
.,TRBV7-2,TRBJ1-5,few,TGTGCCAGCAGCTTAAAGGGCAGGGTGGTCCAGCCCCAGCATTTT,CASSLKGRVVQPQHF
TRBD1,TRBV7-6,TRBJ2-7,.,TGTGCCAGCAGCGAAGAACAGGGGGCGAGCGAGCAGTACTTC,CASSEEQGASEQYF
TRBD1,TRBV20-1,TRBJ1-5,.,TGCAGTGCTAGCCTGACAGGGACTAATCAGCCCCAGCATTTT,CSASLTGTNQPQHF
.,TRBV29-1,TRBJ2-1,.,TGCAGCGTAGAACCCTCAGATGAGCAGTTCTTC,CSVEPSDEQFF
.,TRBV14,TRBJ2-5,.,TGTGCCAGCAGCCAGTCCCGGGAGACCCAGTACTTC,CASSQSRETQYF
.,TRBV12-3/TRBV12-4,TRBJ2-2,few,TGTGCCAGCACCCTTTCAGGGGGAGGCGGGGAGCTGTTTTTT,CASTLSGGGGELFF
TRBD2,TRBV7-7,TRBJ2-1,many,TGTGCTAGCAGTCTTGGACTAGCGGGAGGGGGCGAGCAGTTCTTC,CASSLGLAGGGEQFF
.,TRBV2,TRBJ2-1,few,TGTGCCAGCATTGGGAATGAGCAGTTCTTC,CASIGNEQFF
TRBD2,TRBV27,TRBJ2-3,few,TGTGCCAGCAGTTTGGCCATTAGCGGGAGCGTAAGCACAGATACGCAGTATTTT,CASSLAISGSVSTDTQYF
TRBD1,TRBV6-2/TRBV6-3,TRBJ2-7,.,TGTGCCAGCAGTTACCCGGGACAGAGAAAAGCTTACTCCTACGAGCAGTACTTC,CASSYPGQRKAYSYEQYF
.,TRBV3-1,TRBJ2-3,few,TGTGCCAGCAGCCAAGAACCTAGGGTAAATACGCAGTATTTT,CASSQEPRVNTQYF
.,TRBV5-1,TRBJ2-1,few,TGCGCCAGCAGCCCACCCTCCGGGACATCCTACAATGAGCAGTTCTTC,CASSPPSGTSYNEQFF
.,TRBV4-1,TRBJ1-2,.,TGCGCCAGCAGCCAAGAAAGGGGCCCCTATGGCTACACCTTC,CASSQERGPYGYTF
.,TRBV10-3,TRBJ1-1,.,TGTGCCATCAGTGAGTCGAAGGGGAAGAACACTGAAGCTTTCTTT,CAISESKGKNTEAFF
.,TRBV5-6,TRBJ1-1,.,TGTGCCAGCAGCTTGACAGGGAGGGACGGCACTGAAGCTTTCTTT,CASSLTGRDGTEAFF
TRBD2,TRBV5-6,TRBJ2-1,few,TGTGCCAGCAGACCGGGACTAGCGGGAGATGGAGGTGAGCAGTTCTTC,CASRPGLAGDGGEQFF
TRBD2,TRBV5-1,TRBJ2-3,.,TGCGCCAGCAGCTTGGGGCTAGCGGGACTATCCGATACGCAGTGTTTT,CASSLGLAGLSDTQCF
.,TRBV7-9,TRBJ1-2,.,TGTGCCAGCATTCCCGGGACAAGTTATGGCTACACCTTC,CASIPGTSYGYTF
TRBD1,TRBV5-6,TRBJ2-2,many,TGTGCCAGCAGCGGGTGGACAGGGGGTCTCCGGACCACCGGGGAGCTGTTTTTT,CASSGWTGGLRTTGELFF
TRBD2,TRBV20-1,TRBJ2-2,many,TGCAGTGCTAGACCGACTAGCGGGGAGGGATCCGGGGAGCTGTTTTTT,CSARPTSGEGSGELFF
TRBD2,TRBV6-2/TRBV6-3,TRBJ2-5,.,TGTGCCAGCAGTTACTCAACGGTCCCGCTGGGGGGGGAAGAGACCCAGTACTTC,CASSYSTVPLGGEETQYF
.,TRBV10-3,TRBJ1-1,.,TGTGCCATCAGTGCAAGGGCTGAAGCTTTCTTT,CAISARAEAFF
TRBD1,TRBV5-1,TRBJ1-1,few,TGCGCCAGCAAGAAAGGGACAGACATGATGAACACTGAAGCTTTCTTT,CASKKGTDMMNTEAFF
TRBD1,TRBV2,TRBJ1-1,few,TGTGCCAGCAGGGAACCGGGACAGGGGGCAAGAGGCACTGAAGCTTTCTTT,CASREPGQGARGTEAFF
TRBD1,TRBV6-1,TRBJ1-1,.,TGTGCCAGCAGTGAAGTGGACAGGGCTTTTGAAGCTTTCTTT,CASSEVDRAFEAFF
.,TRBV30,TRBJ1-5,many,TGTGCCTGGAGTGTCGGAGATAATCAGCCCCAGCATTTT,CAWSVGDNQPQHF
TRBD2,TRBV11-2,TRBJ2-3,.,TGTGCCAGCAGCTACGACCCGCGACTAGCGGGAGGTCGGGCAGATACGCAGTATTTT,CASSYDPRLAGGRADTQYF
.,TRBV24-1,TRBJ2-2,.,TGTGCCACCAGGAGGGAGACCGGGGAGCTGTTTTTT,CATRRETGELFF
TRBD1,TRBV4-2,TRBJ1-4,few,TGTGCCAGCAGCCCTTCTACCGGGACAGGGGATGAAAAACTGTTTTTT,CASSPSTGTGDEKLFF
.,TRBV4-3,TRBJ2-3,many,TGCGCCAGCAGCCAAGTCCCCGCTGATACGCAGTATTTT,CASSQVPADTQYF